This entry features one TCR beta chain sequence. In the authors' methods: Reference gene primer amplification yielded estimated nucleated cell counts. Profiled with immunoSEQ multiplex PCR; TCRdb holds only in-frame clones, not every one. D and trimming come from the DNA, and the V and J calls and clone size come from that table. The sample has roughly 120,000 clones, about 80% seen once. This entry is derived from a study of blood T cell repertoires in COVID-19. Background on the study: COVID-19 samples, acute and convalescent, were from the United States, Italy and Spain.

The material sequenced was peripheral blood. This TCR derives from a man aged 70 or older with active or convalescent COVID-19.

In DNA form, the CDR3 reads TGCGCCAGCAGCTGGACTAGCGGGAGTAACTACGAGCAGTACTTC. Protein: CASSWTSGSNYEQYF. The chain uses TRBV5-1 and TRBJ2-7, with TRBD2 matching over 13 bases. The CDR3 length is 15 residues. The junction had 3 bases not matched to a gene; V was cut back by 3 bases and J by 3 bases. Germline V gene data show CDR1 as SGHRS and CDR2 as YFSETQ. The full variable domain, in which reference TRBV5-1 and TRBJ2-7 provide the parts outside the CDR3, is KAGVTQTPRYLIKTRGQQVTLSCSPISGHRSVSWYQQTPGQGLQFLFEYFSETQRNKGNFPGRFSGRQFSNSRSEMNVSTLELGDSALYLCASSWTSGSNYEQYFGPGTRLTVT.